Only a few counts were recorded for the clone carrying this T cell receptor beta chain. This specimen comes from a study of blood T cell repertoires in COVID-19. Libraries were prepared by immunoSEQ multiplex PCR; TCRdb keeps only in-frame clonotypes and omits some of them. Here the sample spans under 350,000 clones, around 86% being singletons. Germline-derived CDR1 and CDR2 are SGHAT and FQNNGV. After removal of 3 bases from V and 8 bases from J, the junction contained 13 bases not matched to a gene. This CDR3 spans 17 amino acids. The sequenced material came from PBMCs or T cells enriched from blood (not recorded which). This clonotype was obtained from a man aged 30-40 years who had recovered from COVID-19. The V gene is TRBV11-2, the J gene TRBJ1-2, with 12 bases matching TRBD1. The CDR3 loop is CASSFGLPGQGADGYTF. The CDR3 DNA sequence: TGTGCCAGCAGCTTCGGTTTGCCGGGACAGGGGGCAGACGGCTACACCTTC.